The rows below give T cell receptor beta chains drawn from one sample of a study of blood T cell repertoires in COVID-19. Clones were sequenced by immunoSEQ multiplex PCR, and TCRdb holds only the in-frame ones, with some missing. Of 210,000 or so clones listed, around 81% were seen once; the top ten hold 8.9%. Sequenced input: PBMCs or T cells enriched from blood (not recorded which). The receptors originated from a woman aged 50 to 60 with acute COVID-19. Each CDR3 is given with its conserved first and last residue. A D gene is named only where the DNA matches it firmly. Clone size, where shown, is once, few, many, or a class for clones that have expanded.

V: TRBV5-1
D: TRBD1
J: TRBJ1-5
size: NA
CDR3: CASSLDPGTAVYSNQPQHF
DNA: TGCGCCAGCAGCTTGGATCCCGGGACAGCTGTATATAGCAATCAGCCCCAGCATTTT

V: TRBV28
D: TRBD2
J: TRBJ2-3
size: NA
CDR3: CASRSGGGDTDTQYF
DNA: TGTGCCAGCAGATCGGGAGGGGGGGACACAGATACGCAGTATTTT

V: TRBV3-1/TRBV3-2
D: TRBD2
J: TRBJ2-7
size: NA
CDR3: CASRSTSGLSGEQYF
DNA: TGTGCCAGCAGGTCGACTAGCGGACTTTCGGGGGAGCAGTACTTC

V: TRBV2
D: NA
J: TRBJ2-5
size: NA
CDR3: CASSVERRETQYF
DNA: TGTGCCAGCAGTGTGGAGCGTCGTGAGACCCAGTACTTC

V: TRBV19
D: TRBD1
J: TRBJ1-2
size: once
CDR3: CASTFDRVPSGYTF
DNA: TGTGCCAGTACCTTTGACAGGGTTCCTAGTGGCTACACCTTC

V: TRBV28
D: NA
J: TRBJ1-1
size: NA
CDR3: CASRTWGQGRHTEAFF
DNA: TGTGCCAGCAGAACGTGGGGGCAGGGGCGGCACACTGAAGCTTTCTTT

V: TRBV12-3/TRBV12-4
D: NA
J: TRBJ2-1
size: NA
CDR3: CASSPGPYNEQFF
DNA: TGTGCCAGCAGTCCAGGGCCCTACAATGAGCAGTTCTTC

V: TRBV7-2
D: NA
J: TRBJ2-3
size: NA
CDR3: CASSFPGSTDTQYF
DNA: TGTGCCAGCAGCTTCCCAGGGAGCACAGATACGCAGTATTTT

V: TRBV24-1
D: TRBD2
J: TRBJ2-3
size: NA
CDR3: CATSDASAGGGDTQYF
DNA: TGTGCCACCAGTGATGCCTCGGCGGGGGGCGGGGATACGCAGTATTTT

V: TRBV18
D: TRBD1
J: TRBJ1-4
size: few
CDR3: CASSPPDRGAYNEKLFF
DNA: TGTGCCAGCTCACCACCGGACAGGGGGGCCTATAATGAAAAACTGTTTTTT

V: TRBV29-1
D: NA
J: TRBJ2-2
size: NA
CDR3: CSVGGPTGTGELFF
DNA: TGCAGCGTGGGAGGACCAACGGGCACCGGGGAGCTGTTTTTT

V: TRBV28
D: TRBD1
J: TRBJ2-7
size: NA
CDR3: CASSLRAGGDRRNMREQYF
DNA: TGTGCCAGCAGTTTACGGGCAGGGGGCGACCGTCGGAATATGAGGGAGCAGTACTTC

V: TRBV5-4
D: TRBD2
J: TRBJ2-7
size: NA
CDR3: CASSFGTSGSGGYEQYF
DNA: TGTGCCAGCAGCTTCGGTACTAGCGGGTCTGGCGGGTACGAGCAGTACTTC

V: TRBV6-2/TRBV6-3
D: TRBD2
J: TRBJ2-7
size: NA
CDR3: CASSSTSGFYEQYF
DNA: TGTGCCAGCAGTTCGACTAGCGGGTTCTACGAGCAGTACTTC

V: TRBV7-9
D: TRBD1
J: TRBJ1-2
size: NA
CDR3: CASSRTPGQELSNYGYTF
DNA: TGTGCCAGCAGCCGAACCCCGGGACAGGAGCTCTCTAACTATGGCTACACCTTC

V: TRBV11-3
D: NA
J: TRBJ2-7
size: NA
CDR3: CASSREQGSSEQYF
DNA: TGTGCCAGCAGCAGAGAACAGGGTTCCTCCGAGCAGTACTTC

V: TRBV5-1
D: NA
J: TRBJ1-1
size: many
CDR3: CASSLRGAEAFF
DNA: TGCGCCAGCAGCTTGCGGGGTGCTGAAGCTTTCTTT

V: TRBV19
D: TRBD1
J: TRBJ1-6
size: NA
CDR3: CASSSPPGQLRSPLHF
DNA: TGTGCCAGTAGTTCTCCCCCGGGACAGTTGCGTTCACCCCTCCACTTT

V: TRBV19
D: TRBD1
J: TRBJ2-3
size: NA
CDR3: CASSGPGQPDTQYF
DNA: TGTGCCAGTAGTGGGCCGGGACAGCCTGATACGCAGTATTTT

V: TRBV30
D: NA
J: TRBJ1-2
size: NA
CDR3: CAWSGTSSPGGYTF
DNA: TGTGCCTGGAGTGGGACATCCTCTCCAGGAGGCTACACCTTC

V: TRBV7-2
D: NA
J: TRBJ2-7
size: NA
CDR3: CARDSAQYF
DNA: TGTGCCAGAGACAGTGCGCAGTACTTC

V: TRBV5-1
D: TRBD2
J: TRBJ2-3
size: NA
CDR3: CASSHTSASTDTQYF
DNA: TGCGCCAGCAGCCATACTAGCGCTAGCACAGATACGCAGTATTTT

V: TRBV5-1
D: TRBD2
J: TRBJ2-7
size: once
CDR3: CASSPGPGSSGRHYEQYF
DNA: TGCGCCAGCAGCCCCGGGCCTGGTTCTAGCGGGAGACACTACGAGCAGTACTTC

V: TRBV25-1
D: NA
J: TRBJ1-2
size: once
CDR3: CASSESRTALSNYGYTF
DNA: TGTGCCAGCAGTGAATCTCGGACAGCTTTGTCTAACTATGGCTACACCTTC

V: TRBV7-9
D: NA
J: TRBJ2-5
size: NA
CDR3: CASSPDSQETQYF
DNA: TGTGCCAGCAGCCCAGACAGTCAAGAGACCCAGTACTTC

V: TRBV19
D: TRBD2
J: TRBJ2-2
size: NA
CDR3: CASRLGHGRSGELFF
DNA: TGTGCCAGTAGACTTGGACACGGGAGGTCCGGGGAGCTGTTTTTT

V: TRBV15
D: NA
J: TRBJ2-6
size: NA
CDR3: CATAHLRVTGANVLTF
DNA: TGTGCCACCGCACACCTCAGGGTCACTGGGGCCAACGTCCTGACTTTC

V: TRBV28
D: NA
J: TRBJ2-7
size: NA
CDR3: CASTGATPYEQYF
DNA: TGTGCCAGCACGGGAGCAACCCCCTACGAGCAGTACTTC

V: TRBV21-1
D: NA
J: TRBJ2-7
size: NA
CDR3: CASSKVGGTGGMYEQYF
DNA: TGTGCCAGCAGCAAAGTTGGTGGGACAGGGGGAATGTACGAGCAGTACTTC

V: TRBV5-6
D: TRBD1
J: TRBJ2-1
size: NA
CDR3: CASSLYFGTGAGNEQFF
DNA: TGTGCCAGCAGCTTATATTTTGGGACAGGGGCCGGCAATGAGCAGTTCTTC

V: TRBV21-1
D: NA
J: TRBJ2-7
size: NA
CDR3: CASSKVDSYRGRMNEQYF
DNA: TGTGCCAGCAGCAAAGTTGACTCCTACAGGGGGCGTATGAACGAGCAGTACTTC

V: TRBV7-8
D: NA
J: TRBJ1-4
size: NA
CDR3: CASSLSGLTNEKLFF
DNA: TGTGCCAGCAGCTTATCAGGGCTTACTAATGAAAAACTGTTTTTT

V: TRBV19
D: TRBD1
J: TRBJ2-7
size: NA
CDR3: CASSIARDRDNEQYF
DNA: TGTGCCAGTAGTATAGCACGGGACAGGGACAACGAGCAGTACTTC

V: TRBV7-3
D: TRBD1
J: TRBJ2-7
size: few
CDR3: CASSLTGTGNSYEQYF
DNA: TGTGCCAGCAGCTTAACTGGGACAGGGAACTCCTACGAGCAGTACTTC

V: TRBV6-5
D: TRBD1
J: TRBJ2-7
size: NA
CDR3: CASSYSRRGGTGEQYF
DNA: TGTGCCAGCAGTTACTCGCGCAGGGGTGGGACAGGGGAGCAGTACTTC

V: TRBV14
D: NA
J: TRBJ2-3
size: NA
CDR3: CASSQDGPHSSTDTQYF
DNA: TGTGCCAGCAGCCAAGATGGGCCCCATTCTAGCACAGATACGCAGTATTTT

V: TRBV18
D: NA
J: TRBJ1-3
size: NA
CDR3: CASSAGQKSGNTIYF
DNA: TGTGCCAGCTCAGCTGGACAGAAATCTGGAAACACCATATATTTT

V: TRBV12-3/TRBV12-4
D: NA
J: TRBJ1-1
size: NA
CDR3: CASSSLQFTEAFF
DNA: TGTGCCAGCAGCTCCCTACAGTTTACTGAAGCTTTCTTT

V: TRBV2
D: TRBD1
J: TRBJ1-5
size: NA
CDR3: CASSGQGVVQPQHF
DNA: TGTGCCAGCAGTGGCCAGGGGGTGGTTCAGCCCCAGCATTTT

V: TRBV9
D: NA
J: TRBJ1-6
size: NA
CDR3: CASSVEVRGSPLHF
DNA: TGTGCCAGCAGCGTAGAGGTTAGGGGCTCACCCCTCCACTTT

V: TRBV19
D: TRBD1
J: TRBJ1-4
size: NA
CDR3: CASSAITGTGGNEKLFF
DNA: TGTGCCAGTAGTGCCATCACCGGGACAGGAGGTAATGAAAAACTGTTTTTT

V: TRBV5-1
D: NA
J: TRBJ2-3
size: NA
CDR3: CASSFPADTQYF
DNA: TGCGCCAGCAGCTTCCCCGCAGATACGCAGTATTTT

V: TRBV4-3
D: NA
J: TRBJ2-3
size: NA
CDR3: CASSQDGPRGTDTQYF
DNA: TGCGCCAGCAGCCAAGATGGCCCCCGGGGGACAGATACGCAGTATTTT

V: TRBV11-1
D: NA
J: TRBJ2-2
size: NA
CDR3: CASSLRGTINTGELFF
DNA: TGTGCCAGCAGCTTAAGGGGAACAATTAACACCGGGGAGCTGTTTTTT

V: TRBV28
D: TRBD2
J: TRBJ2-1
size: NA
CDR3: CASGIAGAGYNEQFF
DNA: TGTGCCAGCGGTATAGCGGGAGCCGGCTACAATGAGCAGTTCTTC